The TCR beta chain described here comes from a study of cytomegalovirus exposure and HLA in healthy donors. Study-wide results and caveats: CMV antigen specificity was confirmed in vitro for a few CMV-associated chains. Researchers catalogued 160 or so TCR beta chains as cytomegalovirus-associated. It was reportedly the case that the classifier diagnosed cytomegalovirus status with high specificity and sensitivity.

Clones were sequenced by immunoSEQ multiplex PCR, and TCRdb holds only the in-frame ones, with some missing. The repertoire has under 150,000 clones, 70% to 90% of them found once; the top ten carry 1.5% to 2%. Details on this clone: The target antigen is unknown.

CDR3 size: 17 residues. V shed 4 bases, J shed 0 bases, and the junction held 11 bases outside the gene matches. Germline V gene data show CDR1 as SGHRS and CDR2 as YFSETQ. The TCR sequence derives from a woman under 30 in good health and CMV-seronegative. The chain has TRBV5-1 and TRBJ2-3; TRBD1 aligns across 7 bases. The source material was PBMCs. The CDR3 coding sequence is TGCGCCAGCAGCGGGCAGACAGGGCTCACTAGCACAGATACGCAGTATTTT. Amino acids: CASSGQTGLTSTDTQYF.